This TCR beta chain originates from a study of blood T cell repertoires in COVID-19. At the level of the study: PBMCs, B-cell-depleted T cells, or T cells provided the cDNA or gDNA that made up the material.

CDR3 length: 13 residues. The germline V gene has CDR1 MNHEY and CDR2 SVGEGT. The V end lost 2 bases, the J end lost 8 bases, and 10 bases lay between the germline ends. Clones were sequenced by immunoSEQ multiplex PCR, and TCRdb holds only the in-frame ones, with some missing. In the table there are 500,000 or so clones, about nine tenths of which are singletons. What the recovered Cohort 3 donors had was two negative PCRs, clearance, or symptom resolution. This receptor was obtained from a woman aged 18-30 years who had recovered from COVID-19. The sequencing sample was made of PBMCs or T cells enriched from blood (not recorded which). The J gene is TRBJ2-1, the V gene TRBV6-2 or TRBV6-3; no clear D. In DNA form, the CDR3 reads TGTGCCAGCAGTTACGATGCCCCGGATGAGCAGTTCTTC. As protein: CASSYDAPDEQFF.